This TCR beta chain stems from a study of cytomegalovirus exposure and HLA in healthy donors. The study ran its PCR with 60 Vbeta and 13 Jbeta primers. TCRdb's copy holds only in-frame clones and misses some; the assay was immunoSEQ multiplex PCR. The table records around 95,000 clones, around four fifths of them present only once. V dropped 6 bases and J dropped 0 bases, with 24 bases sitting between them. This CDR3 has 20 residues. The source is a man younger than 45 in good health and CMV-seropositive. Sequenced: PBMCs. The chain couples TRBV23-1 to TRBJ2-6; a weak D match, TRBD1 (7 bases). TRBV23-1 is an open reading frame, and its role is uncertain. This chain's CDR3 is CASRAQWRGTVISGANVLTF. The CDR3 bases are TGCGCCAGCAGAGCTCAATGGAGGGGGACAGTCATCTCTGGGGCCAACGTCCTGACTTTC.